This TCR beta chain was captured in a study of technical replicates of blood from a handful of donors. Profiled with immunoSEQ multiplex PCR; TCRdb holds only in-frame clones, not every one. The repertoire includes around 64,000 clones, 93% of them detected once, and around 4.2% sits in the top ten. The germline CDR1 and CDR2 sequences are MNHEY and SMNVEV (reference sequence). The length of the CDR3 is 15 residues. The V end was cut by 5 bases, the J end by 0 bases, with 13 bases between. The rearrangement uses TRBV27 and TRBJ1-2; D perhaps matches TRBD1 (6 bases). Sequencing was done on a sample of PBMCs. This sequence was found in a human donor in good health. Some clones in this sample may be carry-over from other donors' samples. CDR3 loop: CASSLQGTANYGYTF. For the CDR3, the DNA is TGTGCCAGCAGTCTACAGGGAACCGCTAACTATGGCTACACCTTC.